The 10 T cell receptor beta chains below come from one sample, sequenced in a study of early T cells in non-severe SARS-CoV-2 infection. TCRdb reprocessed the 5' RACE reads via MiXCR and lists one record per CDR3 protein. The table lists 70,000 to 85,000 distinct CDR3 sequences, roughly 12% of them singletons, with about a sixth in the top ten. Source: whole blood, taken at baseline. The source is an adult who was a healthcare worker with PCR-confirmed SARS-CoV-2 infection or an uninfected control (not recorded which). The donor label of this sample is uncertain.

In its sample, this clonotype was seen a few times. The rearrangement joins TRBV12-3 or TRBV12-4 to TRBJ2-1; TRBD2 matches at 13 bases. CDR3 size: 17 residues. The ends lost 1 base at V and 6 bases at J; junction bases unmatched: 6. The CDR3 DNA is TGTGCCAGCAGTTTAGGCCAGGGGACTAGCGGGGTCAATGAGCAGTTCTTC. This encodes CASSLGQGTSGVNEQFF.

Many counts were recorded for this clonotype. This chain joins TRBV10-3 and TRBJ2-7, with 10 bases aligning to TRBD2. CDR3 length: 18 amino acids. The junction had 14 bases not matched to a gene; V was cut back by 5 bases and J by 1 base. Germline CDR1 is ENHRY and CDR2 is SYGVKD. The CDR3 DNA reads TGTGCCATCAGTACAGGTACTAAGCGGGAGGGCCGTTCCTACGAGCAGTACTTC. This sequence encodes CAISTGTKREGRSYEQYF.

This clonotype has more than one count but fewer than ten. The chain uses TRBV10-2 and TRBJ1-5; D gene uncertain. Germline V gene sequence: CDR1 WSHSY, CDR2 SAAADI. The CDR3 loop spans 15 amino acids. Trimming removed 6 bases from V and 0 bases from J, with 12 bases in between. Here the CDR3 DNA reads TGCGCCAGCAGCGAAAGGGAGTATAGCAATCAGCCCCAGCATTTT. Translation: CASSEREYSNQPQHF.

This clonotype was found a few times. The rearrangement uses TRBV12-3 or TRBV12-4 and TRBJ1-4; TRBD1 matches 8 bases. The CDR3 is made up of 14 amino acids. The ends lost 5 bases at V and 7 bases at J; junction bases unmatched: 6. In DNA form, the CDR3 reads TGTGCCAGCAGTAGGGACAGGCGGGGTGAAAAACTGTTTTTT. It yields the protein CASSRDRRGEKLFF.

Ten or more counts support this clonotype. This chain uses TRBV6-6 with TRBJ2-1; 8 bases map to TRBD1. From germline, CDR1 is MNHNY and CDR2 SVGAGI (reference sequence). J was trimmed by 6 bases and V by 6 bases; bases with no gene match: 10. This CDR3 region has 15 residues. The CDR3: CASRIRQGKVNEQFF. The DNA of the CDR3 is TGTGCCAGCAGGATAAGACAGGGGAAGGTCAATGAGCAGTTCTTC.

The chain carries TRBV7-2 and TRBJ2-7; tentative D call: TRBD2 (5 bases). The CDR3 totals 15 residues. Trimming took off 7 bases at V and 3 bases at J, with 19 bases between the two ends. Per germline, CDR1 SGHTA and CDR2 FQGNSA. Here the CDR3 reads CASTRRVSADYEQYF. The CDR3 DNA is TGTGCCAGCACCCGCCGAGTTAGCGCAGACTACGAGCAGTACTTC.

The chain combines TRBV9 with TRBJ2-2; D gene ambiguous. The germline gives CDR1 SGDLS, CDR2 YYNGEE. Between the trimmed V and J ends, which lost 9 bases and 4 bases, there was a span of 10 bases. The CDR3 loop spans 12 amino acids. CDR3 sequence reads: CATHRGTGELFF. The CDR3 DNA reads TGTGCCACCCACCGCGGCACCGGGGAGCTGTTTTTT.

This clonotype was recorded many times. The chain employs TRBV6-6 and TRBJ1-5; no firm D call. Per the germline V gene, CDR1 is MNHNY and CDR2 is SVGAGI (reference sequence). The length of the CDR3 is 14 residues. V gave up 2 bases and J gave up 4 bases, with 9 bases separating them. CDR3 in amino acids: CASSYPQPNQPQHF. CDR3 DNA sequence: TGTGCCAGCAGTTACCCGCAACCGAATCAGCCCCAGCATTTT.

This clonotype was observed a few times. The genes are TRBV18 and TRBJ1-2; possibly TRBD1 for D (6 bases). The CDR3 loop spans 13 amino acids. V shed 5 bases and J shed 3 bases, with 10 bases lying between them. The germline V gene has CDR1 KGHSH and CDR2 LQKENI. CDR3 in amino acids: CASSLQGDYGYTF. CDR3 bases: TGTGCCAGCTCATTACAGGGTGACTATGGCTACACCTTC.

This clonotype was counted a few times. The rearrangement links TRBV5-1 to TRBJ1-5, with 7 bases lining up with TRBD1. The germline V gene has CDR1 SGHRS and CDR2 YFSETQ. This CDR3 spans 14 amino acids. V gave up 0 bases and J gave up 7 bases; unmatched junction bases: 4. The chain's CDR3 is CASSLGDSGQPQHF. DNA of the CDR3: TGCGCCAGCAGCTTGGGGGACAGTGGGCAGCCCCAGCATTTT.